The 28 T cell receptor beta chains reported below all come from one sample, sequenced in a study of blood T cells in healthy people across ages (dated by TCRdb to the mid-2010s). The library was generated by 5' RACE. The sequencer listed for this sample is Illumina HiSeq 2500. The second PCR ran for roughly 7 to 11 cycles and used a J-beta primer mix along with a sample-barcoded 5' primer. TCRdb ran its own pipeline on the public reads, namely fastp trimming at Q25 and MiXCR clone calling, and kept in-frame beta chains. Rows with one shared CDR3 protein collapse into an entry with the most common genes and DNA. This sample gives hundreds of thousands of distinct CDR3 sequences in total; about 25% of them show up just once. The top ten clonotypes cover roughly 10% of the sample. This sample also belongs to another study, concerning T cells of mothers and their children.

The sample consisted of blood. The receptors come from a boy younger than 18 in good health.

The genes are TRBV7-2 and TRBJ2-1; possibly TRBD2 for D (5 bases). Trimming took 1 base from V and 6 from J, leaving 19 bases between them. Germline CDR1 SGHTA, CDR2 FQGNSA. This CDR3 spans 17 amino acids. In nucleotides, the CDR3 is TGTGCCAGCAGCTTAGATAGGAGCGGAAGGCGGGTCAATGAGCAGTTCTTC. It is translated as CASSLDRSGRRVNEQFF.

This clonotype appeared a few times. The chain uses TRBV5-1 and TRBJ2-5; 7 bases align to TRBD2. V lost 2 bases and J lost 7; bases outside the gene matches: 8. CDR3 length: 14 residues. Germline V CDR1 and CDR2: SGHRS, YFSETQ. The DNA for the CDR3 is TGCGCCAGCAGCTTAACAACCCCGGGGGGGACCCAGTACTTC. It encodes CASSLTTPGGTQYF.

This chain connects TRBV6-5 to TRBJ2-5; no clear D. CDR3 size: 13 residues. Trimming removed 5 bases from V and 3 bases from J, with 10 bases in between. CDR1 and CDR2 (germline): MNHEY, SVGAGI. The CDR3 DNA sequence: TGTGCCAGCAGTGCACAGTTAGAAGAGACCCAGTACTTC. Its translation is CASSAQLEETQYF.

The chain links TRBV28 to TRBJ2-6; D is unclear. V was trimmed by 5 bases and J by 0 bases, leaving 11 bases between them. The CDR3 is 16 amino acids. Germline assignment: CDR1 MDHEN and CDR2 SYDVKM. The CDR3 nucleotides read TGTGCCAGCAGTCTCGGACGGATCTCTGGGGCCAACGTCCTGACTTTC. Protein product: CASSLGRISGANVLTF.

V gene TRBV4-1 combines with J gene TRBJ2-7; D tentatively fits TRBD1 or TRBD2 (5 bases each). V lost 4 bases, J lost 1 base, and 14 bases lay in between. CDR3 size: 15 residues. Germline values: CDR1 MGHRA, CDR2 YSYEKL. The CDR3 coding sequence is TGCGCCAGCAGCCTACACCGGGACGGTTCCTACGAGCAGTACTTC. As protein: CASSLHRDGSYEQYF.

The gene calls are TRBV12-3 or TRBV12-4 and TRBJ2-3, with D possibly matching TRBD1 (6 bases). The CDR3 contains 15 residues. Trimming cost V 3 bases and J 2 bases, with 12 bases left between them. For the CDR3, the DNA is TGTGCCAGCAGTTTCGGGGACACCAACACAGATACGCAGTATTTT. Its translation is CASSFGDTNTDTQYF.

The V gene is TRBV4-3, the J gene TRBJ2-5, with TRBD1 identical over 7 bases. With the DNA end fitting TRBJ2-1 better, the J assignment may be wrong. Germline V lookup: CDR1 LGHNA, CDR2 YSLEER. The CDR3 covers 14 residues. DNA for the CDR3: TGCGCCAGCAGCCAAGGGACAGGTCTCAATGAGCAGTTCTTC. Translated: CASSQGTGLNEQFF.

This clonotype occurred a few times. The V gene is TRBV7-9, the J gene TRBJ2-7; the D gene is possibly TRBD2 (5 bases). The V gene's germline CDR1 is SEHNR and CDR2 FQNEAQ (reference sequence). There are 16 residues in the CDR3. Trimming stripped 5 bases from V and 4 bases from J, with 21 bases between. As DNA, the CDR3 is TGTGCCAGCAGCCCAAAAGAGGGTTCTCTCAATTACGAGCAGTACTTC. The encoded protein is CASSPKEGSLNYEQYF.

This clonotype was seen only a few times. V and J are TRBV24-1 and TRBJ2-2; no reliable D call. V lost 6 bases and J lost 2, with 12 bases in between. The CDR3 runs to 15 residues. Germline V CDR1 and CDR2: KGHDR, SFDVKD. Here the CDR3 DNA reads TGTGCCACCAGTAGGGAAGGGCGAAACACCGGGGAGCTGTTTTTT. It encodes CATSREGRNTGELFF.

This clonotype was picked up a small number of times. In DNA form, the CDR3 reads TGCAGTGCGAACGCCCAGGGTTTCTATGGCTACACCTTC. This gives the protein CSANAQGFYGYTF. The chain joins TRBV20-1 to TRBJ1-2; D might be TRBD1 (5 bases). Germline values: CDR1 DFQATT, CDR2 SNEGSKA (reference sequence). V gave up 6 bases and J gave up 4 bases, with 15 bases separating them. The CDR3 has 13 residues.

The gene calls are TRBV4-1 and TRBJ2-5; D is unresolved. The DNA end lines up better with TRBJ2-1; the J call may be wrong. Per the germline V gene, CDR1 is MGHRA and CDR2 is YSYEKL. This CDR3 has 13 residues. The DNA for the CDR3 is TGCGCCAGCAGCCAAGACATGGTCAATGAGCAGTTCTTC. It codes for CASSQDMVNEQFF.

This clonotype was counted only a few times. The chain links TRBV3-1 to TRBJ2-4; D is unresolved. Germline values: CDR1 LGHDT, CDR2 YNNKEL (reference sequence). Trimming removed 1 base at V and 9 bases at J, with 4 bases between. The CDR3 runs to 11 residues. Here the CDR3 reads CASSQVAIQYF. The CDR3 DNA is TGTGCCAGCAGCCAAGTTGCCATTCAGTACTTC.

The chain links TRBV10-3 to TRBJ2-6; no definite D call. CDR3 size: 16 residues. The V end lost 8 bases, the J end lost 2 bases, and 16 bases lay between the germline ends. Germline V lookup: CDR1 ENHRY, CDR2 SYGVKD. The CDR3 DNA follows: TGTGCCATCGGTGTAAGGCGATCTGCTGGGGCCAACGTCCTGACTTTC. Protein: CAIGVRRSAGANVLTF.

V usage is TRBV20-1 and J usage is TRBJ2-1; TRBD1 matches 7 bases. Germline V gives CDR1 DFQATT, CDR2 SNEGSKA (reference sequence). V lost 4 bases to trimming and J lost 1 base; unmatched junction nucleotides: 10. The CDR3 contains 16 residues. CDR3 sequence: CSATSRDRESYNEQFF. The DNA for the CDR3 is TGCAGTGCTACTTCAAGAGACAGGGAATCCTACAATGAGCAGTTCTTC.

The rearrangement links TRBV11-2 to TRBJ2-2; 11 bases map to TRBD2. This CDR3 has 16 residues. V gave up 1 base and J gave up 5 bases; unmatched junction bases: 3. Germline CDR1 reads SGHAT; CDR2 reads FQNNGV. The CDR3 nucleotides read TGTGCCAGCAGCTTAGTGAGGACTAGCGGGACCGGGGAGCTGTTTTTT. Translation gives CASSLVRTSGTGELFF.

Turning to this clonotype: Mismatch with germline at one junction end may stem from a read error. The chain employs TRBV7-9 and TRBJ2-1; D remains ambiguous. The germline V gene has CDR1 SEHNR and CDR2 FQNEAQ (reference sequence). CDR3 length: 13 residues. The CDR3 sequence: CASSPRTENGQFF. The CDR3 bases are TGTGCCAGCAGCCCAAGGACGGAGAATGGGCAGTTCTTC.

This clonotype was seen many times. V is TRBV7-9 and J is TRBJ2-5; the D gene is possibly TRBD1 (5 bases). V lost 5 bases and J 0 bases, leaving 10 bases between the germline ends. The CDR3 is 14 amino acids. Per germline, CDR1 SEHNR and CDR2 FQNEAQ (reference sequence). The CDR3 sequence is CASSLTGNQETQYF. CDR3 sequence (DNA): TGTGCCAGCAGCCTCACAGGCAACCAAGAGACCCAGTACTTC.

The rearrangement links TRBV7-9 to TRBJ2-2; no definite D call. The V gene lost 3 bases and the J gene lost 4 bases, with 9 bases spanning the gap. Germline CDR1 reads SEHNR; CDR2 reads FQNEAQ (reference sequence). The CDR3 consists of 14 residues. This CDR3 is CASSFVLGTGELFF. For the CDR3, the DNA is TGTGCCAGCAGCTTCGTACTCGGCACCGGGGAGCTGTTTTTT.

In this sample, this clonotype turned up a few times. The rearrangement joins TRBV6-6 to TRBJ2-3; the D gene is possibly TRBD2 (7 bases). Trimming removed 10 bases at V and 1 base at J, with 15 bases between. Germline V CDR1 and CDR2: MNHNY, SVGAGI (reference sequence). The CDR3 is made up of 14 amino acids. The CDR3 coding sequence is TGTGCCACCACGGGGGGCGGACGCACAGATACGCAGTATTTT. Its translation: CATTGGGRTDTQYF.

The CDR3 spells CASSSFEETQYF. CDR3 sequence (DNA): TGCGCCAGCAGCTCCTTTGAAGAGACCCAGTACTTC. J is TRBJ2-5 and V is TRBV5-1; D is ambiguous. V lost 3 bases, J lost 3 bases, and 6 bases lay in between. CDR1 is SGHRS, CDR2 YFSETQ, per germline. CDR3 length: 12 residues. Complete variable domain (other parts from reference TRBV5-1 and TRBJ2-5): KAGVTQTPRYLIKTRGQQVTLSCSPISGHRSVSWYQQTPGQGLQFLFEYFSETQRNKGNFPGRFSGRQFSNSRSEMNVSTLELGDSALYLCASSSFEETQYFGPGTRLLVL.

The table lists this clonotype with many counts. J is TRBJ1-2 and V is TRBV4-2; TRBD1 aligns across 12 bases. This CDR3 comprises 18 residues. The V gene's germline CDR1 is LGHNA and CDR2 YNFKEQ. The J segment lost 7 bases and the V segment lost 3 bases, leaving 15 bases of the junction unmatched. CDR3 region: CASSHVYRDRGLLGGYTF. The CDR3 DNA sequence: TGTGCCAGCAGCCATGTTTACCGGGACAGGGGGCTGCTGGGTGGCTACACCTTC.

V usage is TRBV29-1 and J usage is TRBJ2-5; D gene unclear. The end of the DNA is better explained by TRBJ2-1, so the J call may be wrong. CDR1 is SQVTM and CDR2 is ANQGSEA in the germline V gene. The CDR3 totals 11 residues. CDR3 bases: TGCAGCGTTGAGGCCGTCGGTGAGCAGTTCTTC. Translated, it gives CSVEAVGEQFF.

The chain uses TRBV27 and TRBJ2-7, with D uncertain. Germline loops: CDR1 MNHEY, CDR2 SMNVEV (reference sequence). Between the trimmed V and J ends, which lost 2 bases and 0 bases, there was a span of 11 bases. The length of the CDR3 is 15 residues. The CDR3 DNA is TGTGCCAGCAGTTTAGGGCTCCTAAGCTCCTACGAGCAGTACTTC. Residues: CASSLGLLSSYEQYF.

This clonotype was seen repeatedly, ten times or more. The chain is built from TRBV7-2 and TRBJ2-1; the match to TRBD2 covers 9 bases. CDR3 length: 14 amino acids. Losses at the gene ends were 8 bases for V and 0 bases for J; bases not matched to a gene: 2. The germline V gene has CDR1 SGHTA and CDR2 FQGNSA. DNA for the CDR3: TGTGCCAGCGGAGCGGGAGGCTCCTACAATGAGCAGTTCTTC. Protein product: CASGAGGSYNEQFF.

CDR3 nucleotide sequence: TGTGCCAGCAGCTTAGTAGCGGGGGGGCCGGTCCTCGAGACCCAGTACTTC. Amino acid sequence: CASSLVAGGPVLETQYF. This chain connects TRBV7-2 to TRBJ2-5; 11 bases line up with TRBD2. CDR1 and CDR2 from the germline V gene are SGHTA and FQGNSA. Unmatched junction bases numbered 9, after V lost 1 base and J lost 5 bases. There are 17 residues in the CDR3.

This clonotype was detected only a few times. The chain couples TRBV12-3 or TRBV12-4 to TRBJ1-1; D remains unclear. V was cut by 6 bases and J by 2 bases, with 22 bases left in between. The CDR3 contains 17 residues. CDR3 residues: CASRSMTFAGRNTEAFF. Here the CDR3 DNA reads TGTGCCAGCAGATCCATGACGTTCGCAGGTAGAAACACTGAAGCTTTCTTT.

This clonotype has just a few counts. The rearrangement uses TRBV20-1 and TRBJ2-1, with TRBD1 matching over 11 bases. The germline gives CDR1 DFQATT, CDR2 SNEGSKA (reference sequence). The CDR3 totals 14 residues. V shed 5 bases and J 3 bases; nucleotides not matched to a gene: 3. The DNA for the CDR3 is TGCAGTGCTCCCGGGACAGGGGGCTACAATGAGCAGTTCTTC. Residues: CSAPGTGGYNEQFF.

Of note for this clonotype: An end of the junction does not agree with germline; a read error may underlie this. The chain joins TRBV25-1 to TRBJ2-5; possibly TRBD1 for D (6 bases). TRBJ2-7 explains the end of the DNA better; the J call may be wrong. The CDR3 has 13 residues. Germline V gene lookup returns CDR1 MGHDK and CDR2 SYGVNS. In DNA, the CDR3 is TGCGCCACCCAACGAGACAGGACCTACGAGCAGTACTTC. Translation gives CATQRDRTYEQYF.